The 28 T cell receptor beta chains below were found in one sample sequenced in a study of blood T cells in healthy people across ages. A second 7 to 11 cycle PCR used barcoded and J-beta primers. MiXCR, run by TCRdb on the 5' RACE reads, gives a single entry per CDR3 protein. The data show hundreds of thousands of distinct CDR3 sequences, over 20% seen once. Sequencing was done on a sample of blood. The receptors stem from a man between 65 and 79 years old in good health.

In its sample, this clonotype was seen a few times. The chain joins TRBV6-5 to TRBJ1-1; TRBD1 is a possible D gene (6 bases). Germline V gene data show CDR1 as MNHEY and CDR2 as SVGAGI. This CDR3 is 14 amino acids long. With 5 bases removed from V and 0 bases from J, the gap between germline ends came to 10 bases. The CDR3 region is CASSQGRMNTEAFF. For the CDR3, the DNA is TGTGCCAGCAGTCAGGGGAGAATGAACACTGAAGCTTTCTTT.

A few counts support this clonotype. The chain couples TRBV4-1 to TRBJ1-5; no reliable D call. V lost 0 bases and J 7 bases, leaving 7 bases between the germline ends. CDR3 length: 13 residues. Germline CDR1 and CDR2: MGHRA and YSYEKL. Here the CDR3 DNA reads TGCGCCAGCAGCCAAGAGGGTTGGCAGCCCCAGCATTTT. It translates to CASSQEGWQPQHF.

The chain has TRBV11-2 and TRBJ2-4; the match to TRBD2 covers 10 bases. V lost 3 bases and J lost 1; bases outside the gene matches: 12. The V gene's germline CDR1 is SGHAT and CDR2 FQNNGV. The CDR3 extends over 19 amino acids. The CDR3 bases are TGTGCCAGCAGCTTCTCCAGCGGGAGGGCCGTTTCGGCCAAAAACATTCAGTACTTC. Its protein is CASSFSSGRAVSAKNIQYF.

The chain has TRBV7-2 and TRBJ2-5; 9 nucleotides align to TRBD2. The junction had 13 bases not matched to a gene; V was cut back by 9 bases and J by 5 bases. Per germline, CDR1 SGHTA and CDR2 FQGNSA. CDR3 size: 15 residues. In DNA form, the CDR3 reads TGTGCCAGTAGGCCATCTATAGCGGGAGTGGAGACCCAGTACTTC. Protein sequence: CASRPSIAGVETQYF.

The V and J genes are TRBV2 and TRBJ1-5; D unclear. The CDR3 spans 15 residues. Germline lookup yields CDR1 SNHLY and CDR2 FYNNEI. The ends were cut back, 1 base at V and 7 bases at J, with 14 bases in the middle. CDR3 bases: TGTGCCAGCAGTGAAGAGCCAGGCTTAGGGCAGCCCCAGCATTTT. The encoded protein is CASSEEPGLGQPQHF.

As concerns this clonotype: The junction and the germline gene differ at one end; a read error may be behind it. The chain uses TRBV5-1 and TRBJ2-5; either TRBD1 or TRBD2 may supply D (6 bases each). The CDR3 has 14 residues. The germline CDR1 and CDR2 sequences are SGHRS and YFSETQ. DNA of the CDR3: TGCGCCAGCAGCTTGGGTCGGGGGCAAGAGACCAAGAACTTC. Residues: CASSLGRGQETKNF.

This clonotype was seen at least ten times. V and J are TRBV5-1 and TRBJ2-5; TRBD1 aligns across 7 bases. The assigned J gene may be wrong: the sequence end matches TRBJ2-7 better. This CDR3 contains 16 residues. Germline V gene sequence: CDR1 SGHRS, CDR2 YFSETQ. Here the CDR3 DNA reads TGCGCCAGCAGCGGGGGACAGCAAACTACAATCTACGAGCAGTACTTC. Residues: CASSGGQQTTIYEQYF.

This clonotype came up a few times. J is TRBJ2-7 and V is TRBV13; D may be TRBD1 or TRBD2 (5 bases each). The germline V and J ends were trimmed by 1 base and 3 bases, with 22 bases remaining between them. The CDR3 covers 18 residues. Germline V gene data show CDR1 as PRHDT and CDR2 as FYEKMQ (reference sequence). The DNA of the CDR3 is TGTGCCAGCAGCTTAGTGTCGGGGCGAGGGTCCTCTCGCTACGAGCAGTACTTC. Amino acids: CASSLVSGRGSSRYEQYF.

The chain combines TRBV25-1 with TRBJ2-7; D is unclear. The germline gives CDR1 MGHDK, CDR2 SYGVNS. The V end was cut by 3 bases, the J end by 5 bases, with 14 bases between. This CDR3 spans 14 amino acids. The CDR3 DNA follows: TGTGCCAGCAGTGATTACGGTGGTGGCGACGAGCAGTACTTC. This gives the protein CASSDYGGGDEQYF.

This clonotype has only a few counts. The genes are TRBV20-1 and TRBJ1-2; the D gene is possibly TRBD1 (6 bases). Per the germline V gene, CDR1 is DFQATT and CDR2 is SNEGSKA (reference sequence). V gave up 1 base and J gave up 0 bases, with 15 bases separating them. The CDR3 extends over 16 amino acids. The CDR3 DNA reads as TGCAGTGCTAGAGTACCCGGACAGTTTGCTAACTATGGCTACACCTTC. Its protein product is CSARVPGQFANYGYTF.

This clonotype turned up a few times. The chain has TRBV18 and TRBJ2-6, with no clear D. CDR1 and CDR2 (germline): KGHSH, LQKENI. CDR3 length: 16 amino acids. The V end lost 1 base, the J end lost 2 bases, and 9 bases lay between the germline ends. The CDR3 DNA sequence: TGTGCCAGCTCACCACGGAAGGTTACTGGGGCCAACGTCCTGACTTTC. As protein: CASSPRKVTGANVLTF.

This chain connects TRBV11-2 to TRBJ2-7; D remains ambiguous. V gave up 4 bases and J gave up 5 bases, with 30 bases separating them. There are 19 residues in the CDR3. Germline CDR1 and CDR2: SGHAT and FQNNGV. The CDR3 region has the DNA TGTGCCAGCAGCTCTTATCCCTTTCCGGCGACAACTGGGCTCCACGAGCAGTACTTC. It specifies CASSSYPFPATTGLHEQYF.

The rearrangement joins TRBV20-1 to TRBJ2-5, with no clear D. The tail of the sequence fits TRBJ2-7 better, so the J call may be wrong. The V gene's germline CDR1 is DFQATT and CDR2 SNEGSKA (reference sequence). The CDR3 contains 14 residues. CDR3 loop: CSARDLNGFYEQYF. The CDR3 nucleotides read TGCAGTGCTAGAGATTTAAACGGCTTCTACGAGCAGTACTTC.

The rearrangement joins TRBV7-6 to TRBJ1-2; 10 bases align to TRBD1. Germline CDR1 is SGHVS and CDR2 is FNYEAQ. With V trimmed by 1 base and J by 6 bases, 5 bases remained unmatched. This CDR3 has 15 residues. As DNA, the CDR3 is TGTGCCAGCAGCTTAGGTAGCGACAGGGGGCATGGCTACACCTTC. Protein product: CASSLGSDRGHGYTF.

The chain is built from TRBV7-9 and TRBJ2-2; D uncertain. There are 13 residues in the CDR3. The V and J ends lost 5 bases and 5 bases respectively, with 9 bases between them. Germline V gene lookup returns CDR1 SEHNR and CDR2 FQNEAQ (reference sequence). The CDR3 sequence: CASSITTTGELFF. The CDR3 DNA reads as TGTGCCAGCAGCATCACTACGACCGGGGAGCTGTTTTTT.

V usage is TRBV5-1 and J usage is TRBJ1-3; maybe TRBD1 (5 bases). Trimming stripped 3 bases from V and 3 bases from J, with 10 bases between. Germline V lookup: CDR1 SGHRS, CDR2 YFSETQ. The CDR3 is 14 residues long. CDR3 coding DNA: TGCGCCAGCAGCTCGGGACGGGATGGAAACACCATATATTTT. Encoded protein: CASSSGRDGNTIYF.

This clonotype was detected a few times. The chain recombines TRBV7-8 with TRBJ1-4; 7 positions agree with TRBD1. The V gene's germline CDR1 is SGHVS and CDR2 FQNEAQ. V gave up 5 bases and J gave up 8 bases; unmatched junction bases: 11. The CDR3 sequence is 15 residues long. CDR3 amino acids: CASSPNRGVREKLFF. For the CDR3, the DNA is TGTGCCAGCAGCCCAAACAGGGGAGTTAGGGAAAAACTGTTTTTT.

The chain combines TRBV5-1 with TRBJ2-1; TRBD1 agrees at 8 bases. The closer fit of TRBJ2-7 to the DNA end suggests the J call may be wrong. The germline V gene has CDR1 SGHRS and CDR2 YFSETQ. This CDR3 comprises 14 residues. The CDR3 loop reads CASSQDRDAYEQYF. As DNA, the CDR3 is TGCGCCAGCAGCCAGGACAGGGACGCCTACGAGCAGTACTTC.

This clonotype was seen ten or more times. This chain uses TRBV11-2 with TRBJ2-7; D unclear. V dropped 0 bases and J dropped 0 bases, with 9 bases sitting between them. Germline assignment: CDR1 SGHAT and CDR2 FQNNGV. The CDR3 has 15 amino acids. The CDR3 DNA follows: TGTGCCAGCAGCTTAGATCGTGGAGACTCCTACGAGCAGTACTTC. Residues: CASSLDRGDSYEQYF.

The chain carries TRBV7-8 and TRBJ1-3, with D hard to call. The CDR3 is 14 amino acids. Trimming stripped 2 bases from V and 1 base from J, with 6 bases between. Looked up from germline, CDR1 is SGHVS and CDR2 is FQNEAQ. DNA for the CDR3: TGTGCCAGCAGCTTAACGCCTTCTGGAAACACCATATATTTT. Translating gives CASSLTPSGNTIYF.

The chain joins TRBV29-1 to TRBJ2-2, with a weak D call TRBD2 (5 bases). Germline V gives CDR1 SQVTM, CDR2 ANQGSEA. This CDR3 contains 11 residues. The CDR3, as DNA: TGCAGTGCGACTAAAACCGGGGAGCTGTTTTTT. Encoded protein: CSATKTGELFF.

This clonotype was seen a few times. One junction end disagrees with the germline gene, perhaps due to a read error. The chain is built from TRBV12-3 or TRBV12-4 and TRBJ1-2, with 7 bases that match TRBD1. There are 13 residues in the CDR3. CDR3 DNA sequence: TGTTCCAGCAGTATGGACAGGAGATATGGCTACACCTTC. Protein: CSSSMDRRYGYTF.

The J gene is TRBJ2-5, the V gene TRBV7-9; the D is unclear. The J call may be faulty, since TRBJ2-1 better matches the DNA end. The CDR3 has 15 amino acids. Per germline, CDR1 SEHNR and CDR2 FQNEAQ (reference sequence). Here the CDR3 reads CASSFQPVGNNEQFF. The CDR3 DNA sequence: TGTGCCAGCAGCTTTCAGCCGGTGGGCAACAATGAGCAGTTCTTC.

There are many counts of this clonotype. V gene TRBV2 combines with J gene TRBJ2-3, with TRBD2 identical over 10 bases. The CDR3 spans 16 residues. Trimming cost V 2 bases and J 0 bases; bases outside gene matches: 2. The germline gives CDR1 SNHLY, CDR2 FYNNEI. The CDR3 loop is CASSELSGGSTDTQYF. CDR3 DNA: TGTGCCAGCAGTGAACTTAGCGGGGGGAGCACAGATACGCAGTATTTT.

This clonotype was found a few times. The chain combines TRBV28 with TRBJ1-5; no clear D. Trimming removed 3 bases from V and 4 bases from J, with 13 bases in between. The CDR3 covers 15 residues. The germline V gene has CDR1 MDHEN and CDR2 SYDVKM. CDR3 nucleotides: TGTGCCAGCAGTTTGGAGGGAAGTTTGAATCAGCCCCAGCATTTT. This translates into CASSLEGSLNQPQHF.

The V and J genes are TRBV12-3 or TRBV12-4 and TRBJ1-2; the D is unclear. Trimming stripped 2 bases from V and 7 bases from J, with 11 bases between. The CDR3 consists of 13 residues. CDR3 bases: TGTGCCAGCAGTTTACAAGTCCTCGGTGGCTACACCTTC. Protein product: CASSLQVLGGYTF.

This clonotype was counted between two and nine times. The V call is TRBV4-2, the J call TRBJ2-5, with TRBD2 matching over 9 bases. Trimming removed 3 bases from V and 2 bases from J; junction bases left unmatched: 7. This CDR3 has 16 residues. Germline V gene data show CDR1 as LGHNA and CDR2 as YNFKEQ. The CDR3 DNA sequence: TGTGCCAGCAGCCAGCTAAGCGGGGGGATTCAAGAGACCCAGTACTTC. It yields the protein CASSQLSGGIQETQYF.

This clonotype was seen a handful of times. This chain uses TRBV15 with TRBJ2-3; possibly TRBD1 for D (5 bases). Trimming left V 1 base short and J 2 bases short, with 10 bases between. Germline values: CDR1 LNHNV, CDR2 YYDKDF (reference sequence). This CDR3 has 15 amino acids. The CDR3 bases are TGTGCCACCAGCAGAGGGGGCGCCGTCACAGATACGCAGTATTTT. Its translation: CATSRGGAVTDTQYF.